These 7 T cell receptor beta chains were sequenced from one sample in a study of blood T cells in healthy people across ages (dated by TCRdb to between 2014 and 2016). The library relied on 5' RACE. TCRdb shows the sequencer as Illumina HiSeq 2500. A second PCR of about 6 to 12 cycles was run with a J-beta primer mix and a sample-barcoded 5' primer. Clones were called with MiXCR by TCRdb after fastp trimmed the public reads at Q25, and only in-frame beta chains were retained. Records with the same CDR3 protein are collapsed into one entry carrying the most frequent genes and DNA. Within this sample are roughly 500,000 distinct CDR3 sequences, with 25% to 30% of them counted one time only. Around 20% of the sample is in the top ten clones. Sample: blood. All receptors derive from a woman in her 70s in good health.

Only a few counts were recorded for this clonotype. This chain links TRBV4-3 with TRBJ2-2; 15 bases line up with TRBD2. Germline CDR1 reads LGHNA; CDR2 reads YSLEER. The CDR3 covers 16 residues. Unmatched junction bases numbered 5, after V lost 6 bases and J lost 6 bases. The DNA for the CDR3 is TGCGCCAGCAGGCCGGGACTAGCGGGGGGAGCCGGGGAGCTGTTTTTT. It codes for CASRPGLAGGAGELFF.

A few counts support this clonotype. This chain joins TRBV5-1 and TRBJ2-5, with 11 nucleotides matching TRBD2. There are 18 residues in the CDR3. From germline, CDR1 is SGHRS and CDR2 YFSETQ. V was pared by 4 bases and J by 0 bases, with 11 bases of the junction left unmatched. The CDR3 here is CASSPGGIAGGNQETQYF. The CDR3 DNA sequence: TGCGCCAGCAGCCCCGGAGGGATAGCGGGGGGGAACCAAGAGACCCAGTACTTC.

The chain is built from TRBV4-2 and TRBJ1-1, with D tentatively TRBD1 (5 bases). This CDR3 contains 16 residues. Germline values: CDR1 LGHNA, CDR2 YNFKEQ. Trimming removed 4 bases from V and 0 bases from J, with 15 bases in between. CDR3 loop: CASSPTGVPLNTEAFF. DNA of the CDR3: TGTGCCAGCAGCCCTACGGGGGTGCCCCTGAACACTGAAGCTTTCTTT.

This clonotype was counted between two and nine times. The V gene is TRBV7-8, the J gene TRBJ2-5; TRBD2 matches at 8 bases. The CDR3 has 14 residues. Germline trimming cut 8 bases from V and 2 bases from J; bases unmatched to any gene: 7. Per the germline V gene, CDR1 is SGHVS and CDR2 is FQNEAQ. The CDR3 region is CASVGGGPQETQYF. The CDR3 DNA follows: TGTGCCAGCGTCGGGGGGGGCCCACAAGAGACCCAGTACTTC.

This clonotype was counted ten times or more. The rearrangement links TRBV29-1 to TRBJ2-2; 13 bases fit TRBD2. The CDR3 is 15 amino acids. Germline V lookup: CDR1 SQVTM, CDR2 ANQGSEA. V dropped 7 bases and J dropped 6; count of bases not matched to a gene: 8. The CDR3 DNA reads TGCAGCGCGTTGACCGGGACTAGCGGGGCCGGGGAGCTGTTTTTT. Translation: CSALTGTSGAGELFF.

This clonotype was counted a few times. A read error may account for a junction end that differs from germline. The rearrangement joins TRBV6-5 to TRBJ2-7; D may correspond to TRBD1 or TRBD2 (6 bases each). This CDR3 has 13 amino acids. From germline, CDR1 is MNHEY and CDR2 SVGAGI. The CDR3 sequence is CASSYSGGYEQCF. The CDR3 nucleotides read TGTGCCAGCAGTTACTCGGGGGGCTACGAGCAGTGCTTC.

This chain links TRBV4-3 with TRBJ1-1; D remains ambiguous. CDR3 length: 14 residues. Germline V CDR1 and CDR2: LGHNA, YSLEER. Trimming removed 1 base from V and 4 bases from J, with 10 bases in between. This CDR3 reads CASSQGGIGTEAFF. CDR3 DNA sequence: TGCGCCAGCAGCCAAGGGGGTATTGGCACTGAAGCTTTCTTT.